The 27 T cell receptor beta chains listed next were all sequenced from one sample in a study of OX40 agonist ivuxolimab in advanced cancers. Repertoires were generated with immunoSEQ multiplex PCR, while TCRdb's copy carries only in-frame clones and drops some. The table shows tens of thousands of clones, with 85% occurring only once. The specimen was CD4+ or CD8+ T cells sorted from blood, collected in a trial of the OX40 agonist ivuxolimab. Receptors were obtained from an adult with an advanced solid tumor such as melanoma, head and neck, liver or kidney cancer.

This clone was counted once. The rearrangement links TRBV2 to TRBJ1-1; tentatively, D is TRBD1 (6 bases). The CDR3 length is 15 residues. Germline CDR1 SNHLY, CDR2 FYNNEI. Trimming left V 9 bases short and J 1 base short, with 18 bases between. CDR3 loop: CASEGGVGRNTEAFF. The DNA for the CDR3 is TGTGCCAGTGAGGGGGGGGTAGGGAGGAACACTGAAGCTTTCTTT.

The chain uses TRBV7-6 and TRBJ2-2, with D perhaps matching TRBD1 (5 bases). CDR1 is SGHVS and CDR2 is FNYEAQ in the germline V gene. CDR3 size: 14 residues. Trimming stripped 4 bases from V and 5 bases from J, with 11 bases between. The CDR3 DNA reads TGTGCCAGCAGCTCTCTGAAGGGGACCGGGGAGCTGTTTTTT. This translates into CASSSLKGTGELFF.

The rearrangement links TRBV9 to TRBJ1-1; D is perhaps TRBD1 (5 bases). The CDR3 loop spans 13 amino acids. The germline V gene has CDR1 SGDLS and CDR2 YYNGEE. V lost 4 bases to trimming and J lost 5 bases, with 12 bases between them. The CDR3 DNA is TGTGCCAGCAGCCTCTCAGGGTTGACTGAAGCTTTCTTT. Its protein is CASSLSGLTEAFF.

This chain connects TRBV13 to TRBJ2-7, with TRBD1 identical over 8 bases. Losses at the gene ends were 3 bases for V and 5 bases for J; bases not matched to a gene: 9. This CDR3 region has 15 residues. CDR1 is PRHDT and CDR2 is FYEKMQ in the germline V gene (reference sequence). This CDR3 is CASSFTQDRDHEQYF. DNA of the CDR3: TGTGCCAGCAGCTTTACCCAGGACAGGGACCACGAGCAGTACTTC.

The chain uses TRBV19 and TRBJ2-3; 16 nucleotides agree with TRBD2. Germline CDR1 and CDR2: LNHDA and SQIVND (reference sequence). CDR3 length: 21 residues. The J segment lost 2 bases and the V segment lost 7 bases, leaving 18 bases of the junction unmatched. CDR3 nucleotide sequence: TGTGCCAGTAAAGACACGGGACTAGCGGGGGGGCCTTGGACCCTCACAGATACGCAGTATTTT. Protein sequence: CASKDTGLAGGPWTLTDTQYF. Looking up the rest from reference TRBV19 and TRBJ2-3 gives the full variable domain: DGGITQSPKYLFRKEGQNVTLSCEQNLNHDAMYWYRQDPGQGLRLIYYSQIVNDFQKGDIAEGYSVSREKKESFPLTVTSAQKNPTAFYLCASKDTGLAGGPWTLTDTQYFGPGTRLTVL.

This clone was seen only a few times. The CDR3 loop is CASSVAHGYQETQYF. DNA for the CDR3: TGTGCCAGCAGCGTAGCCCATGGGTACCAAGAGACCCAGTACTTC. This chain connects TRBV9 to TRBJ2-5, with no clear D. V was pared by 0 bases and J by 0 bases, with 9 bases between. CDR3 length equals 15 residues. Germline lookup yields CDR1 SGDLS and CDR2 YYNGEE.

V usage is TRBV29-1 and J usage is TRBJ2-3; D not resolved. Between the trimmed V and J ends, which lost 3 bases and 4 bases, there was a span of 11 bases. The CDR3 totals 13 residues. Germline V CDR1 and CDR2: SQVTM, ANQGSEA. The DNA for the CDR3 is TGCAGCGTTGAGGGGTGGAAGGCAGATACGCAGTATTTT. It specifies CSVEGWKADTQYF.

As for this clone: At the DNA level, this CDR3 is encoded by other sequences in the same sample as well. The J gene is TRBJ2-7, the V gene TRBV4-3, with D perhaps TRBD2 (6 bases). In germline, CDR1 is LGHNA, CDR2 YSLEER. V was pared by 3 bases and J by 2 bases, with 11 bases between. The CDR3 extends over 14 amino acids. For the CDR3, the DNA is TGCGCCAGCAGCCAGGGTGGGGGGACCTACGAGCAGTACTTC. Encoded protein: CASSQGGGTYEQYF.

This chain connects TRBV18 to TRBJ1-4; D remains ambiguous. The CDR3 length is 13 residues. The germline V gene encodes CDR1 KGHSH and CDR2 LQKENI. Trimming stripped 6 bases from V and 3 bases from J, with 8 bases between. CDR3 DNA: TGTGCCAGCTCTGAAGGATCTAATGAAAAACTGTTTTTT. This codes for CASSEGSNEKLFF.

J is TRBJ2-1 and V is TRBV27; 8 bases fit TRBD2. CDR3 length: 14 residues. J was trimmed by 4 bases and V by 6 bases; bases with no gene match: 5. Germline V gene sequence: CDR1 MNHEY, CDR2 SMNVEV (reference sequence). The CDR3 DNA is TGTGCCAGCAGGAGCGGGGGAGTTTACAATGAGCAGTTCTTC. This sequence encodes CASRSGGVYNEQFF.

V and J are TRBV7-7 and TRBJ2-2, with D tentatively TRBD2 (6 bases). Trimming left V 1 base short and J 10 bases short, with 10 bases between. This CDR3 is 13 amino acids long. CDR1 SSHAT and CDR2 FNYEAQ come from the germline V gene (reference sequence). CDR3 region: CASSLEGTEELFF. Here the CDR3 DNA reads TGTGCCAGCAGCTTAGAGGGGACTGAGGAGCTGTTTTTT.

The chain has TRBV5-4 and TRBJ1-5; D is undetermined. Germline V gene lookup returns CDR1 SGHNT and CDR2 YYREEE (reference sequence). The CDR3 spans 14 residues. V lost 0 bases, J lost 3 bases, and 7 bases lay in between. CDR3 nucleotides: TGTGCCAGCAGCTTGGCGGGCTACAATCAGCCCCAGCATTTT. Protein: CASSLAGYNQPQHF.

The chain combines TRBV7-9 with TRBJ2-7, with unresolved D. V lost 6 bases, J lost 2 bases, and 11 bases lay in between. The CDR3 covers 13 residues. The germline gives CDR1 SEHNR, CDR2 FQNEAQ (reference sequence). The CDR3 DNA reads TGTGCCAGCAGACGCGACGGCACCTACGAGCAGTACGTC. Translating it yields CASRRDGTYEQYV.

V and J are TRBV7-3 and TRBJ2-2; 7 bases align to TRBD1. CDR1 SGHTA and CDR2 FQGTGA come from the germline V gene. Trimming at V came to 5 bases and at J to 4 bases, leaving 7 bases not matched to a gene. The CDR3 contains 15 residues. CDR3 loop: CASSKGDSSTGELFF. The CDR3 bases are TGTGCCAGCAGCAAAGGGGACAGTTCCACCGGGGAGCTGTTTTTT.

The chain recombines TRBV11-2 with TRBJ2-7, with 7 bases identical to TRBD2. V shed 1 base, J shed 4 bases, and the junction held 7 bases outside the gene matches. Looked up from germline, CDR1 is SGHAT and CDR2 is FQNNGV. This CDR3 comprises 15 residues. CDR3 nucleotide sequence: TGTGCCAGCAGCTTAGGGCGGGGGAATTTATACGAGCAGTACGTC. Translating gives CASSLGRGNLYEQYV.

The chain couples TRBV7-3 to TRBJ2-3; 8 positions agree with TRBD2. The CDR3 totals 15 residues. The ends lost 5 bases at V and 6 bases at J; junction bases unmatched: 10. Germline CDR1 is SGHTA and CDR2 is FQGTGA. In nucleotides, the CDR3 is TGTGCCAGCAGCCCTGCCGGGGGGGGCATGGATACGCAGTATTTT. Its translation is CASSPAGGGMDTQYF.

This clone was counted a single time. The rearrangement uses TRBV29-1 and TRBJ2-5, with D unresolved. V lost 1 base to trimming and J lost 0 bases, with 6 bases between them. CDR3 length: 13 amino acids. Germline CDR1 reads SQVTM; CDR2 reads ANQGSEA. CDR3 residues: CSVEGTNQETQYF. In nucleotides, the CDR3 is TGCAGCGTTGAAGGGACCAACCAAGAGACCCAGTACTTC.

This clone occurred a few times. The chain recombines TRBV18 with TRBJ2-1; D could derive from TRBD1 or TRBD2 (5 bases each). The V end lost 6 bases, the J end lost 5 bases, and 8 bases lay between the germline ends. CDR3 size: 12 residues. Germline V lookup: CDR1 KGHSH, CDR2 LQKENI. The CDR3 protein is CASSRDDNEQFF. DNA for the CDR3: TGTGCCAGCTCTCGGGACGACAATGAGCAGTTCTTC.

The chain recombines TRBV18 with TRBJ1-3; no firm D call. The length of the CDR3 is 16 residues. Germline CDR1 reads KGHSH; CDR2 reads LQKENI. Trimming left V 3 bases short and J 3 bases short, with 15 bases between. CDR3 sequence reads: CASSPLESNIGNTIYF. The DNA for the CDR3 is TGTGCCAGCTCACCTCTGGAAAGTAATATTGGAAACACCATATATTTT.

This chain links TRBV29-1 with TRBJ2-3, with TRBD2 identical over 8 bases. CDR1 is SQVTM and CDR2 is ANQGSEA in the germline V gene. There are 11 residues in the CDR3. V dropped 6 bases and J dropped 7; count of bases not matched to a gene: 3. Here the CDR3 reads CSVGLGNTQYF. DNA for the CDR3: TGCAGCGTGGGACTAGGAAATACGCAGTATTTT.

The chain recombines TRBV5-6 with TRBJ2-2; 12 positions match TRBD2. Trimming removed 4 bases from V and 5 bases from J; junction bases left unmatched: 6. CDR3 length equals 16 residues. From germline, CDR1 is SGHDT and CDR2 YYEEEE. The CDR3: CASSMAGLAGTGELFF. CDR3 nucleotide sequence: TGTGCCAGCAGCATGGCGGGACTAGCGGGTACCGGGGAGCTGTTTTTT. The full variable domain, its missing parts supplied by reference TRBV5-6 and TRBJ2-2, is DAGVTQSPTHLIKTRGQQVTLRCSPKSGHDTVSWYQQALGQGPQFIFQYYEEEERQRGNFPDRFSGHQFPNYSSELNVNALLLGDSALYLCASSMAGLAGTGELFFGEGSRLTVL.

The rearrangement joins TRBV29-1 to TRBJ1-1, with TRBD1 as a possible D gene (5 bases). Trimming removed 7 bases at V and 5 bases at J, with 17 bases between. CDR1 SQVTM and CDR2 ANQGSEA come from the germline V gene. This CDR3 region has 13 residues. The CDR3 here is CSAGEGWGTEAFF. For the CDR3, the DNA is TGCAGCGCCGGGGAGGGGTGGGGGACTGAAGCTTTCTTT.

This clone was counted a single time. The chain joins TRBV6-5 to TRBJ1-1; D is perhaps TRBD1 (5 bases). The ends were cut back, 4 bases at V and 0 bases at J, with 6 bases in the middle. The CDR3 is made up of 13 amino acids. CDR1 and CDR2 (germline): MNHEY, SVGAGI. In nucleotides, the CDR3 is TGTGCCAGCAGTTGGGGGGTGAACACTGAAGCTTTCTTT. Its protein product is CASSWGVNTEAFF.

This clone was seen more than once but under ten times. This chain links TRBV7-3 with TRBJ2-7; tentatively, D is TRBD1 or TRBD2 (5 bases each). V lost 5 bases and J 1 base, leaving 15 bases between the germline ends. Germline-derived CDR1 and CDR2 are SGHTA and FQGTGA. The CDR3 extends over 15 amino acids. CDR3 sequence reads: CASSANRDGSYEQYF. DNA of the CDR3: TGTGCCAGCAGCGCGAACCGGGACGGATCCTACGAGCAGTACTTC.

The gene calls are TRBV7-9 and TRBJ2-3; no clear D gene. V lost 6 bases, J lost 3 bases, and 10 bases lay in between. Germline values: CDR1 SEHNR, CDR2 FQNEAQ (reference sequence). The CDR3 length is 13 residues. Here the CDR3 DNA reads TGTGCCAGCAGGATGGGGTTGACAGATACGCAGTATTTT. Its protein is CASRMGLTDTQYF.

About this clone: Other DNA sequences in this sample translate to the same CDR3. The V gene is TRBV4-1, the J gene TRBJ1-5; a weak D match, TRBD1 (5 bases). Germline CDR1 is MGHRA and CDR2 is YSYEKL. The CDR3 consists of 16 residues. The V gene lost 3 bases and the J gene lost 1 base, with 13 bases spanning the gap. This chain's CDR3 is CASSQGPGGSNQPQHF. Here the CDR3 DNA reads TGCGCCAGCAGCCAGGGACCGGGGGGGAGCAATCAGCCCCAGCATTTT.

The J gene is TRBJ1-1, the V gene TRBV9; no definite D call. The germline gives CDR1 SGDLS, CDR2 YYNGEE. This CDR3 region has 16 residues. V lost 1 base to trimming and J lost 0 bases, with 13 bases between them. This chain's CDR3 is CASSVQASTLNTEAFF. Written as DNA, the CDR3 is TGTGCCAGCAGCGTACAGGCCTCGACTTTGAACACTGAAGCTTTCTTT.